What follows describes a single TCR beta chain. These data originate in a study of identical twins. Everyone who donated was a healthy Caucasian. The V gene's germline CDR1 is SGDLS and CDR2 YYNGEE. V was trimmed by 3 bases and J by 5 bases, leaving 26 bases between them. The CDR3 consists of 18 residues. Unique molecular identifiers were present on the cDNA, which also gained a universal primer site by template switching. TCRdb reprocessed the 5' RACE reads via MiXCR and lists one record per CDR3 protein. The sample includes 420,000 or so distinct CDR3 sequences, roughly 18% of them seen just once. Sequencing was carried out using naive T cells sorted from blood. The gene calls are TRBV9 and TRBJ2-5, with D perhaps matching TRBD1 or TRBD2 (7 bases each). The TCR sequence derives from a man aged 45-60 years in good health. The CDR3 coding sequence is TGTGCCAGCAGCGGGGGGGGTAAGGACAGGAGAGTGGAGGAGACCCAGTACTTC. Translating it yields CASSGGGKDRRVEETQYF.